The rows below give T cell receptor beta chains drawn from one sample of a study of control samples from healthy donors and cancer patients. Sequencing was performed with immunoSEQ multiplex PCR; in TCRdb, only in-frame clones are kept and a portion is missing. This sample yields 150,000 to 200,000 clones, of which 93% are seen a single time; over 4% belongs to the top ten. Sequencing input: blood. The receptors were sampled from a woman aged 60-70 years in good health. Each CDR3 is given with its conserved first and last residue. A D gene is named only where the DNA matches it firmly. Where a row states a size, it is once, few, many or the class of an expanded clone; other rows omit it.

>NA|TRBV7-2|NA|TRBJ2-3
TGTGCCAGCAGCCCACAGGGAGTAGGCACAGATACGCAGTATTTT
CASSPQGVGTDTQYF
>NA|TRBV6-2/TRBV6-3|NA|TRBJ1-1
TGTGCCAGCAGTTACAGGGAAGGAGGGCTCCCTGAAGCTTTCTTT
CASSYREGGLPEAFF
>NA|TRBV7-2|NA|TRBJ1-1
TGTGCCAGCAGCCCGGGACTTTACCCTGAAGCTTTCTTT
CASSPGLYPEAFF
>TRBD1|TRBV18|once|TRBJ1-6
TGTGCCAGCTCGAACTCTAGGGACAGGGCCAATTCACCCCTCCACTTT
CASSNSRDRANSPLHF
>NA|TRBV6-2/TRBV6-3|NA|TRBJ1-1
TGTGCCAGCAGTTTACAGGGAACTGAAGCTTTCTTT
CASSLQGTEAFF
>NA|TRBV4-3|NA|TRBJ1-1
TGCGCCAGCAGCCAAGAACAGGGTGGGAGAGCTGAAGCTTTCTTT
CASSQEQGGRAEAFF
>NA|TRBV18|NA|TRBJ1-3
TGTGCCAGCTCACCAAGGGCAGACTCTGGAAACACCATATATTTT
CASSPRADSGNTIYF
>NA|TRBV4-3|NA|TRBJ1-2
TGCGCCAGCAGCCAAGATTCTGCGGGGTATGGCTACACCTTC
CASSQDSAGYGYTF
>NA|TRBV15|NA|TRBJ1-2
TGTGCCACCAGCAGAGGGGGCAGGGTAGGATATGGCTACACCTTC
CATSRGGRVGYGYTF
>NA|TRBV18|NA|TRBJ1-6
TGTGCCAGCTCACCTGCCTGGGGGGCGCGGTCACCCCTCCACTTT
CASSPAWGARSPLHF
>NA|TRBV15|NA|TRBJ1-1
TGTGCCACCTCCCCCGACTCATACACTGAAGCTTTCTTT
CATSPDSYTEAFF
>NA|TRBV21-1|NA|TRBJ2-2
TGCCCGGGACTAGCGGTCCGTCATGAAACCGGGGAGCTGTTTTTT
CPGLAVRHETGELFF
>NA|TRBV9|NA|TRBJ1-2
TGTGCCAGCAGCGTAGGTTCGACAGCCCCGGGAGGCTACACCTTC
CASSVGSTAPGGYTF
>NA|TRBV19|NA|TRBJ1-2
TGTGCCAGTACGCCCAGAAACTCTAACTATGGCTACACCTTC
CASTPRNSNYGYTF
>TRBD1|TRBV2|NA|TRBJ1-5
TGTGCCAGCAGCTCGGACAGGGACCAGCCCCAGCATTTT
CASSSDRDQPQHF
>NA|TRBV28|NA|TRBJ1-2
TGTGCCAGCAGATGGGGACGGACCTATGGCTACACCTTC
CASRWGRTYGYTF
>NA|TRBV5-1|NA|TRBJ1-6
TGCGCCAGCAGCTTGGGTATTGGGTTGGCTTCACCCCTCCACTTT
CASSLGIGLASPLHF
>NA|TRBV5-6|NA|TRBJ1-5
TGTGCCAGCAGCTACTCCCTAGGCGGTTCTGAGCCCCAGCATTTT
CASSYSLGGSEPQHF
>NA|TRBV7-8|NA|TRBJ1-2
TGTGCCAGCAGCTTTGGCAGGGATGGCTACACCTTC
CASSFGRDGYTF
>NA|TRBV6-6|NA|TRBJ1-2
TGTGCCAGCAGTCCCGGGTCGAACTATGGCTACACCTTC
CASSPGSNYGYTF
>NA|TRBV20-1|NA|TRBJ1-6
TGCAGTGCTAGTCCACTAAGAAGCTCCTATAATTCACCCCTCCACTTT
CSASPLRSSYNSPLHF
>TRBD1|TRBV10-1|NA|TRBJ1-1
TGCGCCAGCAGACACCGACAGGGATTGAACACTGAAGCTTTCTTT
CASRHRQGLNTEAFF
>NA|TRBV9|NA|TRBJ1-4
TGTGCCAGCAGCGCCGCAAGAGGGGTTAATGAAAAACTGTTTTTT
CASSAARGVNEKLFF
>TRBD1|TRBV30|once|TRBJ1-6
TGTGCCTGGAGTCCGGACAGGCCCAATTCACCCCTCCACTTT
CAWSPDRPNSPLHF
>NA|TRBV11-3|NA|TRBJ1-3
TGTGCCAGCAGCTTCCCGGGACGGCGATCTGGAAACACCATATATTTT
CASSFPGRRSGNTIYF
>TRBD1|TRBV19|NA|TRBJ2-5
TGTGCCAGTAGTCAGAGGACAGGGGTCCCCAAAGAGACCCAGTACTTC
CASSQRTGVPKETQYF
>TRBD1|TRBV7-6|NA|TRBJ1-3
TGTGCCAGCAGCCTAAGGACAGGGGACTCTGGAAACACCATATATTTT
CASSLRTGDSGNTIYF
>NA|TRBV19|NA|TRBJ2-7
TGTGCCAGTACCTTAGGACGCAGTACAGAGCAGTACTTC
CASTLGRSTEQYF
>TRBD2|TRBV7-9|NA|TRBJ2-1
TGTGCCAGCAGCTCGCCACGGACTAGTTTTCTTGAGCAGTTCTTC
CASSSPRTSFLEQFF
>NA|TRBV6-2/TRBV6-3|NA|TRBJ1-2
TGTGCCAGCAGCATGGGGGGAGACTATGGCTACACCTTC
CASSMGGDYGYTF
>NA|TRBV6-4|once|TRBJ1-2
TGTGCCAGCAGTGCGGAGGGGAACTATGGCTACACCTTC
CASSAEGNYGYTF
>NA|TRBV12-5|NA|TRBJ1-2
TGTGCTAGTGGTTTGGTACTGACTTGGGCGGAGGGCTACACCTTC
CASGLVLTWAEGYTF
>NA|TRBV6-5|NA|TRBJ1-2
TGTGCCAGCGGGGCCCCGAGGACTGGAGGCTACACCTTC
CASGAPRTGGYTF
>NA|TRBV13|NA|TRBJ1-5
TGTGCCAGCAGCTTACGGGGGCAGCAAGATCAGCCCCAGCATTTT
CASSLRGQQDQPQHF
>TRBD1|TRBV7-2|NA|TRBJ2-4
TGTGCCAGCAGCTTAGTCGGACAGGGGGCAAGGGATACCAAAAACATTCAGTACTTC
CASSLVGQGARDTKNIQYF
>NA|TRBV7-8|NA|TRBJ2-1
TGTGCCAGCAGCCCCCCCTTGCGGGACCTTGGGAATGAGCAGCTCTTC
CASSPPLRDLGNEQLF
>NA|TRBV7-9|NA|TRBJ1-1
TGTGCCAGCAGCTTCTCGGCAGGGGACGCTTTCTTT
CASSFSAGDAFF
>TRBD1|TRBV18|NA|TRBJ1-2
TGTGCCAGCTCACCAACAAGGACAGGAGAGAACTATGGCTACACCTTC
CASSPTRTGENYGYTF
>NA|TRBV10-3|NA|TRBJ1-3
TGTGCCATCAGGCAAACAGAATTCTCTGGAAACACCATATATTTT
CAIRQTEFSGNTIYF
>NA|TRBV19|NA|TRBJ1-2
TGTGCCAGTAGACAGGGAGGCTATGGCTACACCTTC
CASRQGGYGYTF
>NA|TRBV7-6|NA|TRBJ1-6
TGTGCCAGCAGCTTGGGCCAGGCACAAAATTCACCCCTCCACTTT
CASSLGQAQNSPLHF
>NA|TRBV6-4|NA|TRBJ1-2
TGTGCCAGCAGTGACGTGAGGTTGGCCACCTTC
CASSDVRLATF
>NA|TRBV12-5|NA|TRBJ2-3
TGTGCTAGTGAGGCCAGGAGCACAGATACGCAGTATTTT
CASEARSTDTQYF
>TRBD1|TRBV6-2/TRBV6-3|NA|TRBJ1-5
TGTGCCAGCAGCCCCGACAGGGGAAATCATAGAAGCAATCAGCCCCAGCATTTT
CASSPDRGNHRSNQPQHF
>NA|TRBV29-1|NA|TRBJ2-3
TGCAGCGTTGAACTGCGCACAGATACGCAGTATTTT
CSVELRTDTQYF
>NA|TRBV4-3|NA|TRBJ2-3
TGCGCCAGCAGCCACAGGCGGGACAGAGGCACAGATACGCAGTATTTT
CASSHRRDRGTDTQYF
>NA|TRBV12-3/TRBV12-4|NA|TRBJ1-1
TGTGCCAGCAGCTTAGGTGGCAGCGGTGCTTTCTTT
CASSLGGSGAFF
>TRBD1|TRBV4-2|NA|TRBJ1-6
TGTGCCAGCAGCCACGACGCGGACAGGGCCCGGGATTCACCCCTCCACTTT
CASSHDADRARDSPLHF
>NA|TRBV5-1|NA|TRBJ2-1
TGCGCCAGCAGCCAAAACAGGGACAATGAGCAGTTCTTC
CASSQNRDNEQFF
>NA|TRBV18|NA|TRBJ1-2
TGTGCCAGCTCACCAGGGGGCGGTTATGGCTACACCTTC
CASSPGGGYGYTF